These T cell receptor beta chains were read from a single sample in a study of post-analysis software for immune sequencing data. TCRdb re-called the PCR reads with MiXCR, one entry per CDR3 protein. The sample records roughly 400,000 distinct CDR3 sequences, 39% being singletons. The sequencing sample was made of blood. These TCRs come from a girl aged 2 to 9 with multiple sclerosis. The CDR3 runs from the conserved cysteine through the conserved F or W. Fields, in order: J gene, clone size, V gene, D gene, CDR3 protein, CDR3 DNA. A D gene is named only where the DNA matches it firmly. Where a row states a size, it is once, few, many or the class of an expanded clone; other rows omit it.

TRBJ2-1 | - | TRBV18 | TRBD2 | CASSPALAGYSYNEQFF | TGTGCCAGCTCACCAGCGTTAGCGGGATACTCCTACAATGAGCAGTTCTTC
TRBJ2-7 | - | TRBV6-5 | TRBD1 | CASSRTTGSPYEQYF | TGTGCCAGCAGTCGGACGACAGGGAGCCCCTACGAGCAGTACTTC
TRBJ1-5 | - | TRBV28 | - | CASSLAGPLNQPQHF | TGTGCCAGCAGTTTGGCAGGGCCCCTCAATCAGCCCCAGCATTTT
TRBJ2-5 | few | TRBV20-1 | TRBD1 | CSAHRGVSPETQYF | TGCAGTGCTCACAGGGGTGTCTCGCCGGAGACCCAGTACTTC
TRBJ1-2 | - | TRBV6-5 | TRBD1 | CASSYRSTGVESSGYTF | TGTGCCAGCAGTTACCGATCGACAGGGGTTGAATCTAGTGGCTACACCTTC
TRBJ2-5 | - | TRBV6-2/TRBV6-3 | - | CASNKEKQETQYF | TGTGCCAGCAACAAGGAAAAACAAGAGACCCAGTACTTC
TRBJ2-7 | few | TRBV7-9 | - | CASSGSSAILHEQYF | TGTGCCAGCAGCGGGAGCTCAGCAATCCTCCACGAGCAGTACTTC
TRBJ1-2 | - | TRBV27 | - | CASSLTQGELAYGYTF | TGTGCCAGCAGTCTGACCCAGGGCGAACTGGCTTATGGCTACACCTTC
TRBJ1-1 | - | TRBV10-3 | - | CAISESDSGANTEAFF | TGTGCCATCAGTGAGTCGGATTCAGGGGCGAACACTGAAGCTTTCTTT
TRBJ2-1 | - | TRBV5-5 | TRBD2 | CASSFVVGRGSSYNEQFF | TGTGCCAGCAGCTTCGTGGTAGGGCGGGGGAGCTCCTACAATGAGCAGTTCTTC
TRBJ2-3 | few | TRBV20-1 | TRBD2 | CSARLVAGGLIVTDTQYF | TGCAGTGCTAGATTAGTAGCGGGAGGGCTCATCGTGACAGATACGCAGTATTTT
TRBJ2-3 | - | TRBV20-1 | - | CSARVPGSTDTQYF | TGCAGTGCTAGAGTCCCAGGGAGCACAGATACGCAGTATTTT
TRBJ2-7 | few | TRBV7-9 | - | CASSSPRDAHYEQYF | TGTGCCAGCAGCTCCCCGCGGGACGCCCACTACGAGCAGTACTTC
TRBJ1-2 | - | TRBV20-1 | TRBD1 | CSAKRDRAHYGYTF | TGCAGTGCTAAGCGGGACAGGGCACACTATGGCTACACCTTC
TRBJ2-5 | once | TRBV28 | - | CASSSELESSETQYF | TGTGCCAGCAGTTCTGAGCTCGAGTCGTCGGAGACCCAGTACTTC
TRBJ2-5 | - | TRBV5-1 | - | CASNDQYQETQYF | TGCGCCAGCAATGACCAGTACCAAGAGACCCAGTACTTC
TRBJ1-2 | - | TRBV19 | - | CASSIKAVGGYTF | TGTGCCAGTAGTATTAAGGCAGTAGGCGGCTACACCTTC
TRBJ2-1 | - | TRBV24-1 | - | CATAGAPSYNEQFF | TGTGCCACCGCCGGGGCCCCTTCTTACAATGAGCAGTTCTTC
TRBJ1-1 | - | TRBV14 | - | CASSQVEGTTEAFF | TGTGCCAGCAGCCAAGTAGAGGGTACGACTGAAGCTTTCTTT
TRBJ2-1 | few | TRBV4-1 | TRBD2 | CASSLTSGEWQFF | TGCGCCAGCAGCCTTACTAGCGGGGAGTGGCAGTTCTTC
TRBJ1-4 | - | TRBV29-1 | TRBD1 | CSVAGTGRGNEKLFF | TGCAGCGTCGCCGGGACAGGACGCGGGAATGAAAAACTGTTTTTT
TRBJ1-2 | - | TRBV25-1 | - | CASSERQGSNYGYTF | TGTGCCAGCAGTGAACGCCAGGGCTCTAACTATGGCTACACCTTC
TRBJ2-6 | - | TRBV3-1 | - | CASRVDSGANVLTF | TGTGCCTCCAGGGTAGACTCTGGGGCCAACGTCCTGACTTTC
TRBJ2-5 | - | TRBV19 | TRBD1 | CASSATGTGFGETQYF | TGTGCCAGTAGTGCGACCGGGACAGGGTTCGGAGAGACCCAGTACTTC
TRBJ2-7 | - | TRBV4-2 | TRBD1 | CASSQETGGAYEQYF | TGTGCCAGCAGCCAAGAAACAGGGGGAGCCTACGAGCAGTACTTC
TRBJ2-3 | few | TRBV28 | TRBD2 | CASSLGGGETDTQYF | TGTGCCAGCAGTTTAGGGGGGGGGGAGACAGATACGCAGTATTTT
TRBJ1-2 | - | TRBV3-1 | TRBD1 | CASSAQGAPGGYTF | TGTGCCAGCAGCGCCCAGGGGGCGCCGGGTGGCTACACCTTC
TRBJ2-1 | once | TRBV5-1 | TRBD2 | CASSLVSGTSGAYGEQFF | TGCGCCAGCAGCTTGGTCTCCGGGACTAGCGGAGCGTACGGTGAGCAGTTCTTC
TRBJ2-7 | few | TRBV14 | - | CASSQVGGTPTYEQYF | TGTGCCAGCAGCCAAGTCGGGGGGACACCCACCTACGAGCAGTACTTC
TRBJ2-7 | - | TRBV20-1 | TRBD2 | CSAPALAGGHSYEQYF | TGCAGTGCTCCCGCCCTGGCGGGAGGCCACTCCTACGAGCAGTACTTC
TRBJ2-1 | - | TRBV6-2/TRBV6-3 | - | CASSYSLTAYNEQFF | TGTGCCAGCAGTTACTCCCTGACTGCCTACAATGAGCAGTTCTTC
TRBJ1-5 | - | TRBV28 | - | CASSLERRFYQPQHF | TGTGCCAGCAGTTTGGAACGAAGGTTTTATCAGCCCCAGCATTTT
TRBJ2-7 | - | TRBV5-1 | - | CASSPGIRYEQYF | TGCGCCAGCAGCCCGGGGATCCGATACGAGCAGTACTTC
TRBJ2-1 | once | TRBV14 | TRBD2 | CASSQDRGTSGRHEQFF | TGTGCCAGCAGCCAAGATAGGGGGACTAGCGGGAGGCATGAGCAGTTCTTC
TRBJ2-3 | few | TRBV12-3/TRBV12-4 | - | CASRKTGSPSTDTQYF | TGTGCCAGCAGGAAGACAGGATCCCCTAGCACAGATACGCAGTATTTT
TRBJ2-5 | few | TRBV2 | - | CASSDVSRAETQYF | TGTGCCAGCAGTGATGTCAGCAGGGCGGAGACCCAGTACTTC
TRBJ2-7 | few | TRBV21-1 | - | CASSKIPASGNYEQYF | TGTGCCAGCAGCAAGATCCCCGCTAGCGGGAACTACGAGCAGTACTTC
TRBJ2-1 | few | TRBV11-2 | TRBD1 | CASSFPYRGEQFF | TGTGCCAGCAGCTTCCCGTACAGGGGTGAGCAGTTCTTC
TRBJ1-4 | - | TRBV10-3 | TRBD1 | CAISGTANEKLFF | TGTGCCATCTCCGGGACAGCTAATGAAAAACTGTTTTTT
TRBJ2-3 | few | TRBV29-1 | - | CSVEGRATDTQYF | TGCAGCGTTGAAGGCAGGGCCACAGATACGCAGTATTTT
TRBJ2-3 | few | TRBV13 | TRBD2 | CASSGPGTSGSTDTQYF | TGTGCCAGCAGCGGACCCGGGACTAGCGGGAGTACAGATACGCAGTATTTT
TRBJ2-3 | - | TRBV7-9 | - | CASTRGGSRSTDTQYF | TGTGCCAGCACCCGCGGTGGGTCCAGAAGCACAGATACGCAGTATTTT
TRBJ2-5 | few | TRBV18 | - | CASSHTGGQETQYF | TGTGCCAGCTCACACACCGGGGGCCAAGAGACCCAGTACTTC
TRBJ2-1 | - | TRBV7-2 | - | CASSLEHVPYNEQFF | TGTGCCAGCAGCTTAGAACATGTACCCTACAATGAGCAGTTCTTC
TRBJ2-1 | few | TRBV2 | TRBD1 | CASVDRVTYNEQFF | TGTGCCAGCGTGGACAGGGTGACCTACAATGAGCAGTTCTTC
TRBJ1-2 | - | TRBV2 | TRBD1 | CASSYSTGDPGYTF | TGTGCCAGCAGCTATTCGACAGGGGATCCTGGCTACACCTTC
TRBJ1-1 | few | TRBV29-1 | - | CSVGSFSAFF | TGCAGCGTGGGGAGTTTTTCCGCTTTCTTT
TRBJ1-1 | few | TRBV7-2 | - | CASSLGEARVGAFF | TGTGCCAGCAGCTTAGGTGAAGCACGGGTAGGGGCTTTCTTT
TRBJ1-1 | - | TRBV4-2 | - | CASSPRDRIMNTEAFF | TGTGCCAGCAGCCCTCGGGACCGAATCATGAACACTGAAGCTTTCTTT
TRBJ1-2 | - | TRBV10-3 | - | CAISEDTNYGYTF | TGTGCCATCAGTGAGGACACTAACTATGGCTACACCTTC
TRBJ1-1 | - | TRBV6-6 | - | CAGTSHGGTEAFF | TGTGCCGGAACATCCCATGGAGGGACTGAAGCTTTCTTT